This T cell receptor (beta chain) was obtained from a study of graft-versus-host responses after intestinal transplantation (dated by TCRdb to about 2021). Background for the entire study: The transplants that recipients received were multivisceral, liver-intestinal, or isolated intestinal. Every recipient was given anti-thymocyte globulin induction, then maintenance tacrolimus and steroids for roughly 3 years. Graft-versus-host and host-versus-graft alloreactive T cell clones were tracked in the graft, circulation and bone marrow after intestinal transplantation using bulk TCR-beta CDR3 sequencing. Alloreactive clones were identified by sequencing pre-transplant mixed lymphocyte reaction products and comparing these products with unstimulated pre-transplant donor and recipient T cells. The cohort enrolled 20 to 25 intestinal transplant recipients, one of whom was a retransplant, and 3 patients without pretransplant specimens were excluded. Donor T cell macrochimerism was defined as a peak of at least 4% donor T cells among recipient peripheral blood mononuclear cells. Rather than going through the commercial service, samples from three later patients were sequenced in-house on an Illumina MiSeq and processed with MiXCR.

Library prep was done by the immunoSEQ multiplex PCR assay. For most patients, genomic DNA was isolated using the Qiagen DNeasy Blood and Tissue Kit and was shipped frozen to Adaptive Biotechnologies for TCR sequencing. High-throughput TCR-beta CDR3 sequencing of genomic DNA from most patients was performed by Adaptive Biotechnologies. In the source study's methods: Adaptive's ImmunoSEQ software supplied the TCR sequencing data for around 19 patients, while MiXCR and VDJtools were used to process three other patients. CD4 versus CD8 sorting errors were corrected by removing sequences found in both subsets at a frequency ratio below 5:1. CDR3 nucleotide sequences shared between donor and recipient were removed because the origin of such sequences could not be assigned. To count as alloreactive, a clone needed at least 2-fold expansion over unstimulated cells and a minimum CFSE-low frequency of 0.002% (template counts) or 0.001% (read counts). A clone was considered mappable if detected in the sequenced pre-transplant spleen, lymph node, or MLR CFSE-low populations of the donor or recipient. The cumulative frequency of alloreactive clones was calculated as a percentage of all sequences, weighted by copy number. What TCRdb holds here is the immuneACCESS table cut down to in-frame rearrangements. Part of the clones is not present; checked against another copy, under half of the missing clones reflect an unresolved V gene, and the others are unexplained. V, J and clone size are taken as reported in that table, and D and trimming were inferred from the DNA itself. The sample includes 71,000 or so clones, with around 91% observed a single time. Under 1.5% of the sample comes from the top ten.

Reading the label with the study, this specimen's time point is: cells obtained before transplantation from donor or recipient. CD3+CD4+ and CD3+CD8+ populations were FACS-sorted from unstimulated pre-transplant donor and recipient cells taken from spleen or lymph nodes. The paper as a whole reports these results and caveats: Early after transplant, peak levels of circulating GvH clones were found to be associated with declines in HvG clones. In the allografts of patients with donor T cell macrochimerism, GvH to HvG T cell clonal ratios were high. GvH clones were detected in recipient bone marrow, and some of these GvH clones were observed earlier in ileal mucosa or blood, consistent with an intestinal mucosal origin. Conclusions were limited by the relatively low number and heterogeneity of intestinal transplant patients.

About this clone: The clone's antigen remains unknown. No qualities accompany the bases; no much larger clone lies one base away.

The CDR3 runs 14 residues from the cysteine to the phenylalanine. Just CDR3 DNA is preserved here, 42 bases in frame from base 1. V lost 3 bases and J lost 4 bases, and the count of bases not matched to a germline gene is 5. Per the germline V gene, ENHRY is the CDR1 and SYGVKD is the CDR2. Recombination joined TRBV10-3 with TRBJ2-7; 8 nucleotides in the junction match TRBD2. This TCR derives from a human donor who received an intestinal transplant. This sample comprised unstimulated CD8+ T cells sorted from spleen or lymph node cells, obtained before intestinal transplant. The CDR3 region: CAISDGGGSYEQYF. The nucleotide sequence is TGTGCCATCAGTGACGGGGGGGGGTCGTACGAGCAGTACTTC.